A selection of T cell receptor beta chains follows, all from one sample in a study of post-analysis software for immune sequencing data. TCRdb re-called the PCR reads through MiXCR, storing one row per CDR3 protein. The sample includes about 820,000 distinct CDR3 sequences, about 50% of them seen just once. Sequencing was done on a sample of blood. These receptors were collected from a girl aged 10 to 17 with multiple sclerosis. CDR3s include the opening cysteine and the closing phenylalanine or tryptophan. D genes are given only for firm matches. Clone size is shown for a subset of rows, as once, few, many or a class of expanded clone.

d_call j_call clone_size v_call cdr3_nt cdr3_aa
. TRBJ2-7 . TRBV10-2 TGCGCCAGCAGTGAGACAGGGCTCGAGCAGTACTTC CASSETGLEQYF
TRBD1 TRBJ2-3 few TRBV6-1 TGTGCCAGCAGTGAACTGCGGACAGGGGGCGCAGATACGCAGTATTTT CASSELRTGGADTQYF
. TRBJ2-7 few TRBV6-5 TGTGCCAGCAGTTACCGGGACCGCTCCTACGAGCAGTACTTC CASSYRDRSYEQYF
. TRBJ1-2 . TRBV4-2 TGTGCCAGCAGCCAAGAGGCAGACTATGGCTACACCTTC CASSQEADYGYTF
TRBD1 TRBJ1-3 . TRBV6-1 TGTGCCAGCACGGACAGGGGGCGAACTACTGGAAACACCATATATTTT CASTDRGRTTGNTIYF
. TRBJ2-7 . TRBV10-1 TGCGCCAGCAGTGAGTCGCCTCGTGGGAATGGCGAGCAGTACTTC CASSESPRGNGEQYF
. TRBJ2-7 . TRBV10-3 TGTGCCATCAGTAACAGGGACGAGCAGTACTTC CAISNRDEQYF
TRBD1 TRBJ1-2 . TRBV5-1 TGCGCCAGCAGCTTGGGGGACAGGGGCGTTTTTGGCTACACCTTC CASSLGDRGVFGYTF
TRBD2 TRBJ2-1 . TRBV20-1 TGCAGTGCTAGAGGGGGACGTGTAGCGGGAGTCCGTGAGCAGTTCTTC CSARGGRVAGVREQFF
. TRBJ2-3 once TRBV28 TGTGCCAGCAGAGTGACTCGACGCACAGATACGCAGTATTTT CASRVTRRTDTQYF
TRBD1 TRBJ1-1 . TRBV7-9 TGTGCCAGCAGCCAACGGGACAGGTCCAAGGACACTGAAGCTTTCTTT CASSQRDRSKDTEAFF
TRBD1 TRBJ2-5 . TRBV20-1 TGCAGTGCTATGGGGACAGGGGGTGGGGAGACCCAGTACTTC CSAMGTGGGETQYF
TRBD1 TRBJ2-1 once TRBV2 TGTGCCAGCAGGGCACAGGGGGCGGGCGAGCAGTTCTTC CASRAQGAGEQFF
. TRBJ2-1 . TRBV7-9 TGTGCCAGCAGCACAGGGGGGGACGATGAGCAGTTCTTC CASSTGGDDEQFF
. TRBJ1-2 . TRBV3-1 TGTGCCAGCAGCCAAGATGAAGGGGACCTATACTATGGCTACACCTTC CASSQDEGDLYYGYTF
. TRBJ1-3 . TRBV15 TGTGCCACCAGCTCCTCGGGAAACACCATATATTTT CATSSSGNTIYF
TRBD2 TRBJ2-1 . TRBV5-1 TGCGCCAGCAGACCTGCCCGGACTAGCGGGGGGGGTGAGCAGTTCTTC CASRPARTSGGGEQFF
TRBD2 TRBJ2-3 . TRBV12-3/TRBV12-4 TGTGCCAGCACACCAACCGGGACTAGCGGAGATACGCAGTATTTT CASTPTGTSGDTQYF
. TRBJ2-1 . TRBV7-2 TGTGCCAGCAGCCACGGGACTTACAATGAGCAGTTCTTC CASSHGTYNEQFF
. TRBJ2-7 . TRBV11-1 TGTGCCAGCAGCTACCAGGACGAGCAGTACTTC CASSYQDEQYF
. TRBJ2-1 few TRBV29-1 TGCAGCGTTGGGGAGACGGAGCAGTTCTTC CSVGETEQFF
TRBD2 TRBJ2-7 . TRBV20-1 TGCAGTGCTCGGCTAGCGGGGGGCCTACTCTCCTACGAGCAGTACTTC CSARLAGGLLSYEQYF
. TRBJ1-2 . TRBV5-1 TGCGCCAGCAGCTTGGACGGAAAGTTGGGCTATGGCTACACCTTC CASSLDGKLGYGYTF
. TRBJ1-2 . TRBV20-1 TGCAGTGCTAAGAGGCCTGTAGACTATGGCTACACCTTC CSAKRPVDYGYTF
. TRBJ2-7 few TRBV18 TGTGCCAGCTCACCACCGCGGTCACAGTCCTACGAGCAGTACTTC CASSPPRSQSYEQYF
TRBD1 TRBJ1-2 . TRBV6-1 TGTGCCAGCAGTGAGCCGGGACAGTTTAACTATGGCTACACCTTC CASSEPGQFNYGYTF
TRBD1 TRBJ2-4 few TRBV9 TGTGCCAGCGCACAGGGGATCCAATCGGTTCAGTACTTC CASAQGIQSVQYF